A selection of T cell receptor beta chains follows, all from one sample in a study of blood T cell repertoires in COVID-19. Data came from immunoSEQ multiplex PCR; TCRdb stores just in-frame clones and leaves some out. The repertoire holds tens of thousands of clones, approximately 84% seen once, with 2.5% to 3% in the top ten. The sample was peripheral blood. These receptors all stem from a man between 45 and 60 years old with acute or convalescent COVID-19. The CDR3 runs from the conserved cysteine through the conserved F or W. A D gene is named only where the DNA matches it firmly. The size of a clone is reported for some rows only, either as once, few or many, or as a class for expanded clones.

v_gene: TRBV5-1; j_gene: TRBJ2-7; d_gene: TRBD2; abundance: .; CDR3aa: CASAAGGSRAYEQYF; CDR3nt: TGCGCCAGCGCAGCGGGGGGCAGTAGGGCCTACGAGCAGTACTTC
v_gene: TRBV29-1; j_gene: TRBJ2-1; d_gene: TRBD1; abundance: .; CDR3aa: CSLEETGLPFF; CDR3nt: TGCAGCCTGGAAGAGACAGGGCTTCCGTTCTTC
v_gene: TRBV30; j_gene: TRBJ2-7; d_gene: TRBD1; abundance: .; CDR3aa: CAWSSARTGVSYEQYF; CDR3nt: TGTGCCTGGAGTTCTGCCCGCACAGGGGTTTCCTACGAGCAGTACTTC
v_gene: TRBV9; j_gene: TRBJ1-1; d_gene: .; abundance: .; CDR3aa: CASSKAQGNTEAFF; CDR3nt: TGTGCCAGCAGCAAGGCTCAGGGGAACACTGAAGCTTTCTTT
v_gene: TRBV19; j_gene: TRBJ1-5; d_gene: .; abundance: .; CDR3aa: CASRRGLSSNQPQHF; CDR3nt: TGTGCCAGTAGAAGGGGCCTTTCGAGCAATCAGCCCCAGCATTTT
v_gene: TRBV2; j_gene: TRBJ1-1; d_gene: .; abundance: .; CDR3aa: CASRDYTEAFF; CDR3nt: TGTGCCAGCAGGGACTACACTGAAGCTTTCTTT
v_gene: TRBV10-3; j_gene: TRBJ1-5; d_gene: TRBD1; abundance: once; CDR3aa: CAISEGTGDQPQHF; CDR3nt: TGTGCCATCAGTGAGGGGACAGGGGATCAGCCCCAGCATTTT
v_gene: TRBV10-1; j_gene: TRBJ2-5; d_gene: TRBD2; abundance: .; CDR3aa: CASSVQREGLETQYF; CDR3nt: TGCGCCAGCAGTGTTCAGCGGGAGGGCCTTGAGACCCAGTACTTC
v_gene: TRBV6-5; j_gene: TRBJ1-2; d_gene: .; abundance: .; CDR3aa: CASSWTEGEGYGYTF; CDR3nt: TGTGCCAGCAGTTGGACAGAGGGAGAAGGATATGGCTACACCTTC
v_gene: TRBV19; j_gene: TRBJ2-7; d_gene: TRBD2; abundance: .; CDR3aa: CASSQGLAGGFEQYF; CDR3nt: TGTGCCAGTAGTCAAGGACTAGCGGGAGGGTTCGAGCAGTACTTC
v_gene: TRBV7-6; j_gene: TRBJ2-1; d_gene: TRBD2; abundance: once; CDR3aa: CASSFPGLAGVGSYNEQFF; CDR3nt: TGTGCCAGCAGCTTTCCGGGACTAGCGGGAGTTGGGTCCTACAATGAGCAGTTCTTC
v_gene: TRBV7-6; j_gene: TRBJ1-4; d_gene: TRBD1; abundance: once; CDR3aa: CASSSHRGPDEKLFF; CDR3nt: TGTGCCAGCAGCTCCCACAGGGGACCCGATGAAAAACTGTTTTTT
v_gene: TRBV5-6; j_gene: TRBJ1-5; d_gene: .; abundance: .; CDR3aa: CASSLEGGAMQHF; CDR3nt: TGTGCCAGCAGCTTGGAAGGGGGGGCGATGCAGCATTTT
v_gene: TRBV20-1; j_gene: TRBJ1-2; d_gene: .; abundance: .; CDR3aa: CSATGDYGYTF; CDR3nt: TGCAGTGCTACAGGGGACTATGGCTACACCTTC
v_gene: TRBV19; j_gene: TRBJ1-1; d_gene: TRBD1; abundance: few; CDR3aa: CASSIGSRGTEAFF; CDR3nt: TGTGCCAGTAGTATAGGGTCCAGGGGGACTGAAGCTTTCTTT
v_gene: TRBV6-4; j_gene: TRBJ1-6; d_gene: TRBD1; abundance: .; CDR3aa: CASTTYRGYNSPLHF; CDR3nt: TGTGCCAGCACAACCTACAGGGGGTATAATTCACCCCTCCACTTT
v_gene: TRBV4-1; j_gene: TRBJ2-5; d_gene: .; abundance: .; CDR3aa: CASSQHQSVETQYF; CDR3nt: TGCGCCAGCAGCCAGCATCAAAGCGTAGAGACCCAGTACTTC
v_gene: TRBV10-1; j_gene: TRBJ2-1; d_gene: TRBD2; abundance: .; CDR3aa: CASSDGLAGGPISYNEQFF; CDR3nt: TGCGCCAGCAGCGATGGACTAGCGGGAGGGCCAATTTCCTACAATGAGCAGTTCTTC
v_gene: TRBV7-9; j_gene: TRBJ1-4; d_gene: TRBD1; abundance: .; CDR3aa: CASSFDREKKLFF; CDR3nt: TGTGCCAGCAGCTTTGACAGGGAGAAAAAACTGTTTTTT
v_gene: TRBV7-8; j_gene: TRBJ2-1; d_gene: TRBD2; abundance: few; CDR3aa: CASSYRLAGADEQFF; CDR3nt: TGTGCCAGCAGCTACCGACTAGCGGGAGCCGATGAGCAGTTCTTC
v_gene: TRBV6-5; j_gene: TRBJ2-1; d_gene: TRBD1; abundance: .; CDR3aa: CASSSGDRGQNEQFF; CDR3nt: TGTGCCAGCAGTTCCGGGGACAGGGGGCAAAATGAGCAGTTCTTC
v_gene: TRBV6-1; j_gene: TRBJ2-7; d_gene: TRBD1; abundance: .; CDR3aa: CASSDPSTGFEQYF; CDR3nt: TGTGCCAGCAGTGACCCCTCGACAGGGTTCGAGCAGTACTTC
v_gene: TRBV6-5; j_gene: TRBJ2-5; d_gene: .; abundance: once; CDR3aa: CASSSSGRVWETQYF; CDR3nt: TGTGCCAGCAGTTCGTCAGGCAGGGTCTGGGAGACCCAGTACTTC
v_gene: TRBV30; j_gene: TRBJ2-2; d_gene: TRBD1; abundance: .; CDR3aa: CAWSSQGTGELFF; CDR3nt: TGTGCCTGGAGTTCACAGGGGACCGGGGAGCTGTTTTTT
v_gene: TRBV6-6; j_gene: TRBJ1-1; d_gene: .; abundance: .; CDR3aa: CASSLGAMNTEAFF; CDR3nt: TGTGCCAGCAGCCTGGGCGCTATGAACACTGAAGCTTTCTTT
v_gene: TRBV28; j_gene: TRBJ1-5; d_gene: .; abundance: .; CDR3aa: CASGNPQGHGGNQLGHF; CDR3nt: TGTGCCAGCGGGAACCCCCAAGGGCACGGGGGTAATCAGCTCGGGCATTTT
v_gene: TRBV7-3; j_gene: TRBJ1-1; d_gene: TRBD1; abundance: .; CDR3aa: CASSPHPQGGAFF; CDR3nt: TGTGCCAGCAGCCCGCATCCGCAGGGGGGAGCTTTCTTT
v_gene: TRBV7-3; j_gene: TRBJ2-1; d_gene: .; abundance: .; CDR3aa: CASSLLGLENEQFF; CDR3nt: TGTGCCAGCAGCTTATTGGGACTGGAGAATGAGCAGTTCTTC
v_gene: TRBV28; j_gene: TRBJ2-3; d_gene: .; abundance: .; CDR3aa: CASSFILQTITDTQYF; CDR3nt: TGTGCCAGCAGTTTTATCTTGCAGACAATCACAGATACGCAGTATTTT
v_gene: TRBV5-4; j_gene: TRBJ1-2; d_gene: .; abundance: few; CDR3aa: CASSLAGEGGYTF; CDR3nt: TGTGCCAGCAGCCTGGCTGGGGAGGGTGGCTACACCTTC
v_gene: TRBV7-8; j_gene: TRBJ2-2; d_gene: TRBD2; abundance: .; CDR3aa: CASSLTSGSTTGELFF; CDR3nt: TGTGCCAGCAGCTTAACTAGCGGGAGTACCACCGGGGAGCTGTTTTTT
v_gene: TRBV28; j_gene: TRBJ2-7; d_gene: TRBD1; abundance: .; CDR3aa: CASSPPGDRPYEQYF; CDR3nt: TGTGCCAGCAGTCCCCCAGGGGACAGACCTTACGAGCAGTACTTC
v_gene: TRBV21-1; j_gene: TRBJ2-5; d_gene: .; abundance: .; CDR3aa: CASSKVGGGRQETQYF; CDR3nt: TGTGCCAGCAGCAAAGTGGGGGGGGGTCGTCAAGAGACCCAGTACTTC
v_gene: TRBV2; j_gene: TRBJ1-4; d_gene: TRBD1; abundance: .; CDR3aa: CASTPTGRYEKLFF; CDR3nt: TGTGCCAGCACCCCGACAGGGAGATATGAAAAACTGTTTTTT
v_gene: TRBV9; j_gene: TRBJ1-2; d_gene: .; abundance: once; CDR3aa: CASSASSGRGYTF; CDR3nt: TGTGCCAGCAGTGCATCCTCAGGTAGAGGCTACACCTTC
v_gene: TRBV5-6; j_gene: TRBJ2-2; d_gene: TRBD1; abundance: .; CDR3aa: CASSWGQGAGELFF; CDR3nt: TGTGCCAGCAGCTGGGGACAGGGGGCCGGGGAGCTGTTTTTT
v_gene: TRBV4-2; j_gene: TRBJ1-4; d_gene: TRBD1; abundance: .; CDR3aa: CASSQVGGQGRGKLFF; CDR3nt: TGTGCCAGCAGCCAAGTCGGGGGACAGGGCCGGGGAAAACTGTTTTTT
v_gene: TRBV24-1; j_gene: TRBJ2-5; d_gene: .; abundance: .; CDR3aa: CATSDPQQDQETQYF; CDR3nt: TGTGCCACCAGTGACCCCCAACAGGACCAAGAGACCCAGTACTTC
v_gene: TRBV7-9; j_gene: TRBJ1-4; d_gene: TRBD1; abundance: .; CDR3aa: CASSRRDRGANEKLFF; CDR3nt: TGTGCCAGCAGCAGGCGGGACAGGGGGGCTAATGAAAAACTGTTTTTT
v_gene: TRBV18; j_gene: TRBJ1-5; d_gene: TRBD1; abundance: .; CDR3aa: CASSPSQGGLNQPQHF; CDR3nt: TGTGCCAGCTCACCCTCGCAGGGGGGCCTCAATCAGCCCCAGCATTTT
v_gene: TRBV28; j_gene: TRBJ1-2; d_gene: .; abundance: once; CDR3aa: CASSPTLNRVGYGYTF; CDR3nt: TGTGCCAGCAGCCCCACCTTAAACAGGGTTGGCTATGGCTACACCTTC
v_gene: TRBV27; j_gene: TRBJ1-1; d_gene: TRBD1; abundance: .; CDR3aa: CASSSTGGVAFF; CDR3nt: TGTGCCAGCAGCTCGACAGGGGGCGTAGCTTTCTTT
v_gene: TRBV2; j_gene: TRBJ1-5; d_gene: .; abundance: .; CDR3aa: CASSDRGNQPQHF; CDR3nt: TGTGCCAGCAGTGACAGGGGCAATCAGCCCCAGCATTTT
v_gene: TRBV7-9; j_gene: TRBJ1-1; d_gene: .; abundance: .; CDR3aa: CASSLQGVNTEAFF; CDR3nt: TGTGCCAGCAGCTTACAGGGTGTGAACACTGAAGCTTTCTTT
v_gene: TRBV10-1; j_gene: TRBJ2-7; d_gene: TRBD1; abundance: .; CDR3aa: CASSESRGGRGEQYF; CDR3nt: TGCGCCAGCAGTGAGTCAAGAGGGGGCCGTGGGGAGCAGTACTTC
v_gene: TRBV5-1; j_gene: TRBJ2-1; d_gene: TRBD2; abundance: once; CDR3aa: CASSASGSSYNEQFF; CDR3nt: TGCGCCAGCAGCGCTAGCGGGAGCTCCTACAATGAGCAGTTCTTC
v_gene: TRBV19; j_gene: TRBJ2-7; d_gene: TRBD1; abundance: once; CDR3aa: CASSMPVTGVYEQYF; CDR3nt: TGTGCCAGTAGTATGCCGGTGACAGGGGTCTACGAGCAGTACTTC
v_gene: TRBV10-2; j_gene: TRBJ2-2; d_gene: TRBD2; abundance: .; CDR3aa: CASSPGLDLAGELFF; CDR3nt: TGCGCCAGCAGCCCGGGACTAGACTTGGCCGGGGAGCTGTTTTTT
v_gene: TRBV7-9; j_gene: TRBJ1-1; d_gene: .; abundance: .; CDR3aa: CASSPLFEAFF; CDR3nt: TGTGCCAGCAGCCCGTTATTTGAAGCTTTCTTT
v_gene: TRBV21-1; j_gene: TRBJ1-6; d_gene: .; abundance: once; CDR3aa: CASSKGGISSYNSPLHF; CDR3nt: TGTGCCAGCAGCAAGGGAGGGATAAGCTCCTATAATTCACCCCTCCACTTT
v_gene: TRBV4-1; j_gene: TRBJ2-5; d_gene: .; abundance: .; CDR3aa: CASSQGLKETQYF; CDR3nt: TGCGCCAGCAGCCAAGGACTAAAAGAGACCCAGTACTTC
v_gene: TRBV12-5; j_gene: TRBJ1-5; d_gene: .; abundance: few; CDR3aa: CASGPEGQPQHF; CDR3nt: TGTGCTAGTGGTCCGGAGGGTCAGCCCCAGCATTTT